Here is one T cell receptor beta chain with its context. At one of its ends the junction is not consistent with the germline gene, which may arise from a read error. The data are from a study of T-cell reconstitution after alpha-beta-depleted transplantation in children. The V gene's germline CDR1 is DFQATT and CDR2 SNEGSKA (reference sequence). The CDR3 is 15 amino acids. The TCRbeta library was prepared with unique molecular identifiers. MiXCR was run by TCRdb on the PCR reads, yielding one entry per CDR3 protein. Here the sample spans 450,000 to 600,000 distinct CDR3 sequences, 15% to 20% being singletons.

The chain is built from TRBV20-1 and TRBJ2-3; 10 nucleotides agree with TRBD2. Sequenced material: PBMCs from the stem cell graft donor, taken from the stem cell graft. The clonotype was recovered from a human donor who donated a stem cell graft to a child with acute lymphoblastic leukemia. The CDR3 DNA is TGCAGTGCCTCCCAGCGGGAGGGCCGCACAGATAGGCAGTATTTT. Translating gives CSASQREGRTDRQYF.